The 18 T cell receptor beta chains listed next were all sequenced from one sample in a study of cytomegalovirus exposure and HLA in healthy donors. Amplification used 60 Vbeta primers and 13 Jbeta primers. The protocol was immunoSEQ multiplex PCR, while the TCRdb copy is restricted to in-frame clones and leaves out a portion. The table lists about 110,000 clones, just under 70% of them singletons, with approximately 5.4% in the top ten. The specimen was PBMCs. The origin of the receptors is a woman aged 70 to 79 in good health and CMV-seropositive.

This sequence joins TRBV10-3 and TRBJ2-2; maybe TRBD2 (5 bases). Per germline, CDR1 ENHRY and CDR2 SYGVKD. V dropped 10 bases and J dropped 6 bases, with 12 bases sitting between them. The CDR3 is 12 residues long. CDR3 loop: CATGSMAGELFF. The DNA for the CDR3 is TGTGCCACGGGGAGTATGGCCGGGGAGCTGTTTTTT.

This clone occurred a few times. The V call is TRBV7-9, the J call TRBJ2-3; perhaps TRBD1 as D (6 bases). The CDR3 length is 14 residues. CDR1 and CDR2 from the germline V gene are SEHNR and FQNEAQ (reference sequence). With 6 bases removed from V and 9 bases from J, the gap between germline ends came to 19 bases. CDR3 sequence (DNA): TGTGCCAGCAGAGTATTGCAGGGGATTGGAACGCAGTATTTT. This gives the protein CASRVLQGIGTQYF.

The V call is TRBV6-5, the J call TRBJ1-1, with D perhaps TRBD1 (6 bases). Germline V gene sequence: CDR1 MNHEY, CDR2 SVGAGI. CDR3 length: 14 amino acids. V lost 6 bases and J lost 0, with 11 bases in between. The CDR3 loop is CASRTEGVNTEAFF. The CDR3 coding sequence is TGTGCCAGCAGAACCGAGGGGGTGAACACTGAAGCTTTCTTT.

This clone showed up just a few times. This chain uses TRBV6-6 with TRBJ2-7; D is unclear. Between the trimmed V and J ends, which lost 5 bases and 3 bases, there was a span of 8 bases. This CDR3 spans 12 amino acids. Germline lookup yields CDR1 MNHNY and CDR2 SVGAGI (reference sequence). The CDR3, as DNA: TGTGCCAGCAGTCCCATGAGCTACGAGCAGTACTTC. Protein product: CASSPMSYEQYF.

J is TRBJ1-5 and V is TRBV6-1; 7 bases map to TRBD1. Trimming removed 2 bases from V and 1 base from J; junction bases left unmatched: 5. Per the germline V gene, CDR1 is MNHNS and CDR2 is SASEGT. The CDR3 is made up of 16 amino acids. The CDR3 DNA reads TGTGCCAGCAGTGAAAAGACAGGGCAAAGCAATCAGCCCCAGCATTTT. Translation: CASSEKTGQSNQPQHF.

This chain links TRBV28 with TRBJ1-1, with D unresolved. V gave up 5 bases and J gave up 7 bases, with 8 bases separating them. The CDR3 has 11 residues. The germline gives CDR1 MDHEN, CDR2 SYDVKM. CDR3 coding DNA: TGTGCCAGCAGTCGGGGATATGAAGCTTTCTTT. Translation: CASSRGYEAFF.

This chain uses TRBV10-3 with TRBJ1-6, with no clear D. Germline CDR1 and CDR2: ENHRY and SYGVKD. V was trimmed by 10 bases and J by 10 bases, leaving 14 bases between them. The length of the CDR3 is 12 residues. CDR3 sequence: CATQRGDSPLHF. In nucleotides, the CDR3 is TGTGCCACCCAACGGGGAGACTCACCCCTCCACTTT.

This clone occurred once. This chain joins TRBV6-6 and TRBJ1-2; D remains ambiguous. The CDR3 consists of 13 residues. Germline CDR1 reads MNHNY; CDR2 reads SVGAGI (reference sequence). The V end was cut by 6 bases, the J end by 5 bases, with 13 bases between. The CDR3 sequence is CASSLGGDYGYTF. DNA for the CDR3: TGTGCCAGCAGCCTTGGCGGAGATTATGGCTACACCTTC.

The chain joins TRBV13 to TRBJ2-2; D gene ambiguous. V lost 3 bases and J lost 5, with 16 bases in between. CDR3 length: 16 residues. Germline CDR1 is PRHDT and CDR2 is FYEKMQ (reference sequence). In DNA, the CDR3 is TGTGCCAGCAGCTTTGGAGTCAATTTCCTAACCGGGGAGCTGTTTTTT. As protein: CASSFGVNFLTGELFF.

The gene calls are TRBV2 and TRBJ2-1; tentative D call: TRBD2 (6 bases). CDR3 size: 16 residues. Germline CDR1 and CDR2: SNHLY and FYNNEI. Trimming stripped 3 bases from V and 3 bases from J, with 15 bases between. CDR3 nucleotides: TGTGCCAGCAGTGACGGGGGACTCAGACTCTACAATGAGCAGTTCTTC. Amino acids: CASSDGGLRLYNEQFF.

This chain joins TRBV23-1 and TRBJ1-6; D gene uncertain. TRBV23-1 is treated as an ORF (open reading frame) with a function not yet certain. The CDR3 sequence is 15 residues long. V lost 6 bases to trimming and J lost 1 base, with 10 bases between them. The CDR3: CASRDCLSYNSPLHF. The CDR3 coding sequence is TGCGCCAGCAGGGACTGTCTATCCTATAATTCACCCCTCCACTTT.

V gene TRBV6-1 combines with J gene TRBJ1-6; TRBD1 matches at 9 bases. Germline trimming cut 8 bases from V and 7 bases from J; bases unmatched to any gene: 9. This CDR3 region has 15 residues. Germline V gene data show CDR1 as MNHNS and CDR2 as SASEGT. The CDR3 is CASELGQGPNSPLHF. Here the CDR3 DNA reads TGTGCCAGCGAATTGGGACAGGGCCCCAATTCACCCCTCCACTTT.

This clone was seen a single time. The CDR3 region is CASSEGGGNQPQHF. DNA of the CDR3: TGCGCCAGCAGTGAGGGCGGTGGTAATCAGCCCCAGCATTTT. The chain uses TRBV10-1 and TRBJ1-5; D uncertain. Germline-derived CDR1 and CDR2 are WNHNN and SYGVQD (reference sequence). V lost 2 bases and J lost 4, with 9 bases in between. The CDR3 loop spans 14 amino acids.

J is TRBJ1-5 and V is TRBV7-9; the D gene is possibly TRBD1 (6 bases). The CDR3 spans 17 residues. Per the germline V gene, CDR1 is SEHNR and CDR2 is FQNEAQ (reference sequence). The ends were cut back, 1 base at V and 1 base at J, with 14 bases in the middle. In DNA form, the CDR3 reads TGTGCCAGCAGCTTAGGCGGGGGGGGCCAGAGCAATCAGCCCCAGCATTTT. Its protein product is CASSLGGGGQSNQPQHF.

The V and J genes are TRBV7-2 and TRBJ2-1; 9 bases align to TRBD1. Trimming took 0 bases from V and 6 from J; bases not matched to a gene: 9. The length of the CDR3 is 17 residues. CDR1 and CDR2 from the germline V gene are SGHTA and FQGNSA. This CDR3 is CASSLASGTGSLNEQFF. DNA for the CDR3: TGTGCCAGCAGCTTAGCCTCCGGGACAGGGAGTCTCAATGAGCAGTTCTTC.

The chain joins TRBV29-1 to TRBJ2-1; 9 nucleotides match TRBD1. Per germline, CDR1 SQVTM and CDR2 ANQGSEA. Trimming took 6 bases from V and 7 from J; bases not matched to a gene: 13. This CDR3 region has 15 residues. The chain's CDR3 is CSVSSDQTGGNEQFF. The CDR3 region has the DNA TGCAGCGTCAGTAGCGATCAGACAGGGGGTAATGAGCAGTTCTTC.

The chain joins TRBV7-2 to TRBJ2-4; D is possibly TRBD2 (6 bases). The CDR3 has 20 amino acids. Germline loops: CDR1 SGHTA, CDR2 FQGNSA. V lost 0 bases and J lost 1, with 22 bases in between. The CDR3 reads CASSLAVREEATLAKNIQYF. The DNA for the CDR3 is TGTGCCAGCAGCTTAGCGGTGAGGGAGGAGGCCACCCTCGCCAAAAACATTCAGTACTTC. Looking up the rest from reference TRBV7-2 and TRBJ2-4 gives the full variable domain: GAGVSQSPSNKVTEKGKDVELRCDPISGHTALYWYRQSLGQGLEFLIYFQGNSAPDKSGLPSDRFSAERTGGSVSTLTIQRTQQEDSAVYLCASSLAVREEATLAKNIQYFGAGTRLSVL.

This chain connects TRBV4-3 to TRBJ1-4; 8 bases fit TRBD1. The CDR3 spans 14 residues. Germline trimming cut 6 bases from V and 7 bases from J; bases unmatched to any gene: 7. Germline lookup yields CDR1 LGHNA and CDR2 YSLEER. The CDR3 DNA sequence: TGCGCCAGCAGTCTTGACAGGGGTACTGAAAAACTGTTTTTT. Encoded protein: CASSLDRGTEKLFF.